Presented here are 3 T cell receptor beta chains from one specimen sequenced in a study of blood T cells in healthy people across ages. For the second PCR, which ran for about 6 to 11 cycles, a sample-barcoded 5' primer and a J-beta primer mix were used. TCRdb independently ran MiXCR on the 5' RACE reads; one entry per CDR3 protein. The table lists around 1.5 million distinct CDR3 sequences, around 55% of them singletons. Sequenced input: blood. The origin of the receptors is a young man in good health.

CDR3 residues: CASSLALAGRAGGEQFF. The CDR3 DNA reads as TGTGCCAGCAGCTTAGCGCTAGCGGGAAGAGCGGGGGGTGAGCAGTTCTTC. The V call is TRBV7-2, the J call TRBJ2-1, with 9 bases identical to TRBD2. Germline V CDR1 and CDR2: SGHTA, FQGNSA. The J segment lost 9 bases and the V segment lost 0 bases, leaving 12 bases of the junction unmatched. This CDR3 has 17 amino acids.

This sequence joins TRBV12-3 or TRBV12-4 and TRBJ1-1; no definite D call. This CDR3 is built from 12 residues. Trimming left V 0 bases short and J 7 bases short, with 6 bases between. In nucleotides, the CDR3 is TGTGCCAGCAGTTTAGCGCGTTTTGAAGCTTTCTTT. Translating it yields CASSLARFEAFF.

This clonotype was recorded many times. V is TRBV7-2 and J is TRBJ2-3; D call uncertain. The germline gives CDR1 SGHTA, CDR2 FQGNSA. Trimming took off 0 bases at V and 2 bases at J, with 6 bases between the two ends. The CDR3 is 14 amino acids. The CDR3 DNA reads as TGTGCCAGCAGCTTAGCTCCCGCCACAGATACGCAGTATTTT. Its translation is CASSLAPATDTQYF.